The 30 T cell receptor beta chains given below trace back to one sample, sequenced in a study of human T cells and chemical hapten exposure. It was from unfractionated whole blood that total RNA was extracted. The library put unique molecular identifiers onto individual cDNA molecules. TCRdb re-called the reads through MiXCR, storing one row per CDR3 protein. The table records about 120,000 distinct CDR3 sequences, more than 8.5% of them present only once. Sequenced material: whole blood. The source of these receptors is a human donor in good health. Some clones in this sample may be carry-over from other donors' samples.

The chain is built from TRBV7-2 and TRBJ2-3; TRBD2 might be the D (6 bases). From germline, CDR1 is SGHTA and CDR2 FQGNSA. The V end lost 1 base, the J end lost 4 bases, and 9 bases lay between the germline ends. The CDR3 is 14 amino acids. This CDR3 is CASSLDGGSDTQYF. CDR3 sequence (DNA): TGTGCCAGCAGCTTAGACGGGGGATCAGATACGCAGTATTTT.

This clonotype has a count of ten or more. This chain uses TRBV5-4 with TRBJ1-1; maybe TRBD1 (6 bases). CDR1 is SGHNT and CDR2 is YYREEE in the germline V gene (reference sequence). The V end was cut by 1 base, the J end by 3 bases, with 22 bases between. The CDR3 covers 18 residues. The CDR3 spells CASSLIPPGDVVDTEAFF. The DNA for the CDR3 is TGTGCCAGCAGCTTGATCCCGCCAGGGGATGTAGTGGACACTGAAGCTTTCTTT.

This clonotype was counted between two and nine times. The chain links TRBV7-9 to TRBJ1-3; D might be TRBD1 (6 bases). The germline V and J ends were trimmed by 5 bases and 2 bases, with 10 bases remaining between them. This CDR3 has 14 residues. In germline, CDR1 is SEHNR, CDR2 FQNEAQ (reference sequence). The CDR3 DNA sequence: TGTGCCAGCAGCCCCGGACAGCCTGGAAACACCATATATTTT. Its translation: CASSPGQPGNTIYF. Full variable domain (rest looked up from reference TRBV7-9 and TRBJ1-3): DTGVSQNPRHKITKRGQNVTFRCDPISEHNRLYWYRQTLGQGPEFLTYFQNEAQLEKSRLLSDRFSAERPKGSFSTLEIQRTEQGDSAMYLCASSPGQPGNTIYFGEGSWLTVV.

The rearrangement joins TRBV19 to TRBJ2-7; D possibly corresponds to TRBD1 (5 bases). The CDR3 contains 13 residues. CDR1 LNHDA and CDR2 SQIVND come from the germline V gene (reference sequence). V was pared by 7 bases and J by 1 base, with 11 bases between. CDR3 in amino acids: CASNLRVSYEQYF. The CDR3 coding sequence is TGTGCCAGTAACCTCAGGGTATCCTACGAGCAGTACTTC. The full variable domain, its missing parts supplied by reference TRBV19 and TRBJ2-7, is DGGITQSPKYLFRKEGQNVTLSCEQNLNHDAMYWYRQDPGQGLRLIYYSQIVNDFQKGDIAEGYSVSREKKESFPLTVTSAQKNPTAFYLCASNLRVSYEQYFGPGTRLTVT.

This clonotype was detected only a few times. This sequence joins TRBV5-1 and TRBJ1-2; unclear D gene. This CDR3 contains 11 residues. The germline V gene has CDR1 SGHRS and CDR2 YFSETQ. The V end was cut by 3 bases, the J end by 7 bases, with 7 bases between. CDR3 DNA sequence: TGCGCCAGCAGCTGGGGAGTTGGCTACACCTTC. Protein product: CASSWGVGYTF.

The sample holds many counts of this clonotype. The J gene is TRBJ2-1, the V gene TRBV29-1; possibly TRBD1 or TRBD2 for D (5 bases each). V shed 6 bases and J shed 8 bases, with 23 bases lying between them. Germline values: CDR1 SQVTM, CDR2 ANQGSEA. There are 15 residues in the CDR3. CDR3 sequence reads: CSVTPGTPLGDEQFF. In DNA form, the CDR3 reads TGCAGCGTAACCCCCGGGACCCCCCTTGGGGATGAGCAGTTCTTC.

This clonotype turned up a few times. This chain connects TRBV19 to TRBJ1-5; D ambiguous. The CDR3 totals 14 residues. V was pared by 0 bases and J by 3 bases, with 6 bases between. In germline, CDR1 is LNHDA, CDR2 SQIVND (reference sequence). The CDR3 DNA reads TGTGCCAGTAGTATAGATTCCAACAATCAGCCCCAGCATTTT. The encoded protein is CASSIDSNNQPQHF.

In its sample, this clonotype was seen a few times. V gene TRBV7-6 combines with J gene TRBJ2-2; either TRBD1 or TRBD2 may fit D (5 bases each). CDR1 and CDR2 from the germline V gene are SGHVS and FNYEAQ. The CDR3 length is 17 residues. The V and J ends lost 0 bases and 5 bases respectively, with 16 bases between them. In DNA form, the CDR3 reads TGTGCCAGCAGCTTAGCGGCCGGGGACGAGGAGACCGGGGAGCTGTTTTTT. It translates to CASSLAAGDEETGELFF.

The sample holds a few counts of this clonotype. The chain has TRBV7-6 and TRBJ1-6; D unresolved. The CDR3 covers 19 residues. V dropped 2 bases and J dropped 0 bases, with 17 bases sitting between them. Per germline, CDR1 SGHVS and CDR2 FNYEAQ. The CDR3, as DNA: TGTGCCAGCAGCTTAACAGTGTGGACGTTGAGCTCCTATAATTCACCCCTCCACTTT. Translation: CASSLTVWTLSSYNSPLHF.

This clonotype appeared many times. The CDR3: CSVVHGSSYEQYF. The DNA for the CDR3 is TGCAGCGTCGTACACGGATCCTCCTACGAGCAGTACTTC. V gene TRBV29-1 combines with J gene TRBJ2-7; the D is unclear. The V end was cut by 6 bases, the J end by 0 bases, with 12 bases between. Germline loops: CDR1 SQVTM, CDR2 ANQGSEA. The CDR3 runs to 13 residues.

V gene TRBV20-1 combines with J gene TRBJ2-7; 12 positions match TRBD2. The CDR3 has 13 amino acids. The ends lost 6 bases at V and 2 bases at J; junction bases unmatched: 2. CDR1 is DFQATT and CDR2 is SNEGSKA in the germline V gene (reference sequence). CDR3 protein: CSATSGSAYEQYF. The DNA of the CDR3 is TGCAGTGCGACTAGCGGGAGTGCCTACGAGCAGTACTTC.

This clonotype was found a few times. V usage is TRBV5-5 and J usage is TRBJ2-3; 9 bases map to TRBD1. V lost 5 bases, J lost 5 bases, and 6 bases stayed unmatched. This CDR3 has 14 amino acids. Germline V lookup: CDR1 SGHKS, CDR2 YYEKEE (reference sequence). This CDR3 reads CASRDRGIGDTQYF. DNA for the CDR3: TGTGCCAGCAGGGACAGGGGTATTGGAGATACGCAGTATTTT.

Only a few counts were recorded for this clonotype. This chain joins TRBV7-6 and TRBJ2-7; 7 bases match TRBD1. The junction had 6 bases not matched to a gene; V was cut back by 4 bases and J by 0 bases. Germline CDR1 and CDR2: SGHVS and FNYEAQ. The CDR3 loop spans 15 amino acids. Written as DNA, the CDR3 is TGTGCCAGCAGCTACAGGGGCTTAAGCTCCTACGAGCAGTACTTC. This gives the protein CASSYRGLSSYEQYF.

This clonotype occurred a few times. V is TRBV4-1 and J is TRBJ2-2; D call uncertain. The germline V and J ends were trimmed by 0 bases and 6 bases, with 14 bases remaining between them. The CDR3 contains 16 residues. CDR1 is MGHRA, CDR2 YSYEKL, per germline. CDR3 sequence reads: CASSQDGQPKAGELFF. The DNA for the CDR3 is TGCGCCAGCAGCCAAGATGGGCAGCCGAAAGCCGGGGAGCTGTTTTTT.

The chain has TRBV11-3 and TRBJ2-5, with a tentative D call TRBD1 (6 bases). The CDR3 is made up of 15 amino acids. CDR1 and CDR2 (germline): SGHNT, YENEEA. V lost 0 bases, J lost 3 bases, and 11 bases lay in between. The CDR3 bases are TGTGCCAGCAGCTTAGATCAATACAGGGAAGAGACCCAGTACTTC. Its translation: CASSLDQYREETQYF.

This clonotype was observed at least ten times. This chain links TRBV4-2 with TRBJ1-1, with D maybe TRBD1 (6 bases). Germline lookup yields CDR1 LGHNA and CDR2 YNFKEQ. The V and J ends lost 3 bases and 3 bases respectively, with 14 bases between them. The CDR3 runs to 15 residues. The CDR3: CASSQGLGGDTEAFF. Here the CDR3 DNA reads TGTGCCAGCAGCCAGGGTCTAGGGGGAGACACTGAAGCTTTCTTT.

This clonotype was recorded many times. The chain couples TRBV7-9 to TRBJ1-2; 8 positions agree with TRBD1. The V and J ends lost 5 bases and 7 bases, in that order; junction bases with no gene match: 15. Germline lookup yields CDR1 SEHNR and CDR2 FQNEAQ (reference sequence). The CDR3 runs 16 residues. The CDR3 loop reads CASSPLGSRTGIGYTF. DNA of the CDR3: TGTGCCAGCAGCCCGCTTGGGTCTAGGACAGGGATTGGCTACACCTTC.

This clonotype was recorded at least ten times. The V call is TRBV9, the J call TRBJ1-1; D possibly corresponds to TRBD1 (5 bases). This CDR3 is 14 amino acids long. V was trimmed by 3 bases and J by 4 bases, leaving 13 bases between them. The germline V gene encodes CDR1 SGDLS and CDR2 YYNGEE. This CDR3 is CASSEQVGGTEAFF. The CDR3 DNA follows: TGTGCCAGCAGCGAACAGGTAGGAGGCACTGAAGCTTTCTTT.

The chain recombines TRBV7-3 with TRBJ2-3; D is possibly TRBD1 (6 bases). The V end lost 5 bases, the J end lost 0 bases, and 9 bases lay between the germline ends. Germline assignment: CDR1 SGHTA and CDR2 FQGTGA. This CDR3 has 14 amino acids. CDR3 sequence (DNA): TGTGCCAGCAGCCCGGACAGAAGCACAGATACGCAGTATTTT. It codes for CASSPDRSTDTQYF.

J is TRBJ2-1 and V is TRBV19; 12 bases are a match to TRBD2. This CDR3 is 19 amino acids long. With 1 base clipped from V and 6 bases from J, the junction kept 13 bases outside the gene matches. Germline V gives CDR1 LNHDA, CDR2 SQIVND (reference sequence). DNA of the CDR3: TGTGCCAGTAGTATAGGGGGGAACCTACTAGCGGGAGGCCTCAATGAGCAGTTCTTC. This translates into CASSIGGNLLAGGLNEQFF.

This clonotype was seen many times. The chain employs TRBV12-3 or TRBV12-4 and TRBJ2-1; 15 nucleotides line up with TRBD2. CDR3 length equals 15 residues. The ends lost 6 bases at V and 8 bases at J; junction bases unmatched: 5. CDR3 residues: CASREGLAGGDEQFF. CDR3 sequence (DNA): TGTGCCAGCAGAGAAGGACTAGCGGGGGGGGATGAGCAGTTCTTC.

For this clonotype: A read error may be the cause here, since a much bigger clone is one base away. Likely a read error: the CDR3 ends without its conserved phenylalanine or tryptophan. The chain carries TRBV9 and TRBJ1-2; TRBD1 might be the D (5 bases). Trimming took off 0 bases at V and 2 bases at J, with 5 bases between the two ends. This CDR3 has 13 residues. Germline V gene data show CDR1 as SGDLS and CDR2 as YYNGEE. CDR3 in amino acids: CASSVEGNYGYTY. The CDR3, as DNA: TGTGCCAGCAGCGTAGAGGGGAACTATGGCTACACCTAC.

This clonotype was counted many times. Here the CDR3 DNA reads TGTGCCAGCAGTTTACTTAGCGGGGGATTGGGGAATACGCAGTATTTT. Protein sequence: CASSLLSGGLGNTQYF. The V and J genes are TRBV27 and TRBJ2-3, with 9 bases that match TRBD2. The germline V gene encodes CDR1 MNHEY and CDR2 SMNVEV (reference sequence). The CDR3 loop spans 16 amino acids. V lost 2 bases to trimming and J lost 7 bases; unmatched junction nucleotides: 10.

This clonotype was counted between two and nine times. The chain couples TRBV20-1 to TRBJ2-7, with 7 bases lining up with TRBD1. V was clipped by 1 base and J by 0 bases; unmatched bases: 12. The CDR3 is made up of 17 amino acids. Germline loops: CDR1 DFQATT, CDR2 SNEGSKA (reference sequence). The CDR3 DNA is TGCAGTGCTAGAGGCCTGGGGCAGGGGGTAATCTCCTACGAGCAGTACTTC. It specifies CSARGLGQGVISYEQYF.

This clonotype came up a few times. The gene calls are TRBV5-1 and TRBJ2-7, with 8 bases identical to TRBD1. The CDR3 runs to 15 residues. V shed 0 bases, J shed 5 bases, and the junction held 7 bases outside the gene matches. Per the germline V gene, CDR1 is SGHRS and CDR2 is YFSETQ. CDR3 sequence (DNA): TGCGCCAGCAGCTTGGAGGGACAGGCCGGGGACGAGCAGTACTTC. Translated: CASSLEGQAGDEQYF.

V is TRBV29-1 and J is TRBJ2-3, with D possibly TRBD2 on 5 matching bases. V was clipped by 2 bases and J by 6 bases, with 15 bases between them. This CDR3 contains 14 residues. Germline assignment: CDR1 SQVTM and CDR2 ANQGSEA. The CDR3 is CSVERGATGDTQYF. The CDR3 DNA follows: TGCAGCGTTGAACGGGGTGCAACTGGGGATACGCAGTATTTT.

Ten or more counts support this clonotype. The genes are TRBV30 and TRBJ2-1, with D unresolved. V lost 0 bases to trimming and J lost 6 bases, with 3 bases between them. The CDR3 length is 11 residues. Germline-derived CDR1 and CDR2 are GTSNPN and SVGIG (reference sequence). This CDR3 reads CAWSVGNEQFF. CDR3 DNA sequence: TGTGCCTGGAGTGTAGGCAATGAGCAGTTCTTC.

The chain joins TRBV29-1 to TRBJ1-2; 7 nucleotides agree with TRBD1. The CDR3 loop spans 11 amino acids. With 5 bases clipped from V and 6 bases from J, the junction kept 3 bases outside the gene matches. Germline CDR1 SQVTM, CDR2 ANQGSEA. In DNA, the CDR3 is TGCAGCGTTCGAACAGGGGATGGCTACACCTTC. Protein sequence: CSVRTGDGYTF. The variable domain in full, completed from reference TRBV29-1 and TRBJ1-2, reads SAVISQKPSRDICQRGTSLTIQCQVDSQVTMMFWYRQQPGQSLTLIATANQGSEATYESGFVIDKFPISRPNLTFSTLTVSNMSPEDSSIYLCSVRTGDGYTFGSGTRLTVV.

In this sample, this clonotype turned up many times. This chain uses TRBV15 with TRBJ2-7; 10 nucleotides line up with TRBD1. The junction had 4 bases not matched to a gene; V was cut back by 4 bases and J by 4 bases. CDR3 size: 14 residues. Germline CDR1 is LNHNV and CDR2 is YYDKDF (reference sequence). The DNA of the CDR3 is TGTGCCACCAGCACAGACAGGGGGCGGTACGAGCAGTACTTC. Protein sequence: CATSTDRGRYEQYF.

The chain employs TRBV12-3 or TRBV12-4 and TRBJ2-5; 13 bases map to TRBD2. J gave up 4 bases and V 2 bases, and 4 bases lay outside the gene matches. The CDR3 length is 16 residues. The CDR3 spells CASSLSLAGGRETQYF. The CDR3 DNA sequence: TGTGCCAGCAGTTTATCACTAGCGGGGGGGCGAGAGACCCAGTACTTC.